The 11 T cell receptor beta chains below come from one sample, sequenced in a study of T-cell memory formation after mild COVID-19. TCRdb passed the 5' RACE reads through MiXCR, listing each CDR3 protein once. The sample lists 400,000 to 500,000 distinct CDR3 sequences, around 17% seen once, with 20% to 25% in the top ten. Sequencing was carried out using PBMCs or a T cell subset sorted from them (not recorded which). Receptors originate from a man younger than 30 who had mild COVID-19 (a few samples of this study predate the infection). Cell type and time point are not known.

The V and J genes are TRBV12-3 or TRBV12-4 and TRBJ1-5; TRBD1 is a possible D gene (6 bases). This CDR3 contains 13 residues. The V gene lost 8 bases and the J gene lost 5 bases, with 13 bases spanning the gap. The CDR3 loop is CASGPDSDQPQHF. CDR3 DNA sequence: TGTGCCAGCGGTCCGGACAGCGATCAGCCCCAGCATTTT.

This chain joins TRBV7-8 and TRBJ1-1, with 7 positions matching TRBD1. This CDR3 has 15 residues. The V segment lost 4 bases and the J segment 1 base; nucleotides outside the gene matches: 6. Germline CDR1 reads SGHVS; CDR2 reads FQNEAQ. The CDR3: CASSSLTGQNTEAFF. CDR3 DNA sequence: TGTGCCAGCAGCTCGTTGACAGGGCAGAACACTGAAGCTTTCTTT.

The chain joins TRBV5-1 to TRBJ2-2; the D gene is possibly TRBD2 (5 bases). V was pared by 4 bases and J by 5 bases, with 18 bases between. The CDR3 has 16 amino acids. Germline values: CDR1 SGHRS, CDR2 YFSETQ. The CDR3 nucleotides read TGCGCCAGCAGCCCCACGGGAAGACACCTGACCGGGGAGCTGTTTTTT. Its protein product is CASSPTGRHLTGELFF. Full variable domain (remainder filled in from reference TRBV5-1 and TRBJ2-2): KAGVTQTPRYLIKTRGQQVTLSCSPISGHRSVSWYQQTPGQGLQFLFEYFSETQRNKGNFPGRFSGRQFSNSRSEMNVSTLELGDSALYLCASSPTGRHLTGELFFGEGSRLTVL.

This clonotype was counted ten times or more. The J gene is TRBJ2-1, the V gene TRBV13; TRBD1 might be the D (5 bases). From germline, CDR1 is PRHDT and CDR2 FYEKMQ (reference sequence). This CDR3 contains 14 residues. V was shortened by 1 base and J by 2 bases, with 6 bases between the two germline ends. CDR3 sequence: CASSLVGPYNEQFF. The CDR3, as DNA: TGTGCCAGCAGCTTAGTGGGGCCCTACAATGAGCAGTTCTTC.

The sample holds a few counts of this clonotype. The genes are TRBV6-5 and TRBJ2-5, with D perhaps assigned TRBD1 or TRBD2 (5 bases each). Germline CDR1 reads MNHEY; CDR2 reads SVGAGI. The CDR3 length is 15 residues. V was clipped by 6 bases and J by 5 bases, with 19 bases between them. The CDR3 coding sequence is TGTGCCAGCAGGACTACCGGGACCCCGAGGGAGACCCAGTACTTC. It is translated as CASRTTGTPRETQYF.

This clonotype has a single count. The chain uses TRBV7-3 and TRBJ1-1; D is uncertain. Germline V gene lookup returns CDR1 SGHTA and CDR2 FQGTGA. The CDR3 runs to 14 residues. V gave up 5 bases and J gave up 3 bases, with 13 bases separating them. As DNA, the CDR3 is TGTGCCAGCAGCGTCACCGGACGACACACTGAAGCTTTCTTT. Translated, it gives CASSVTGRHTEAFF.

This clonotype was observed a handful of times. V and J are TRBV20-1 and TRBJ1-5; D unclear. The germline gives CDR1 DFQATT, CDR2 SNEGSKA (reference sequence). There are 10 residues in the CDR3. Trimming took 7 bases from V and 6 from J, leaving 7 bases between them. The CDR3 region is CSDHGQPQHF. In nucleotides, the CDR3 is TGCAGTGATCATGGTCAGCCCCAGCATTTT.

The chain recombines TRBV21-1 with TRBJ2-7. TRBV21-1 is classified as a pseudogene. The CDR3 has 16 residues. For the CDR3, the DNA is TGTGCCAGCAGCAAAGATGGGTACAGGAGCTCCTACGAGCAGTACGTC. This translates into CASSKDGYRSSYEQYV.

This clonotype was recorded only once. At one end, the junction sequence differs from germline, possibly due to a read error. The CDR3 DNA follows: TGTGCAAGCAGCCAACGACAGGGGGCTAATCAGCCCCAGCATTTT. Translation: CASSQRQGANQPQHF. This rearrangement joins TRBV4-2 to TRBJ1-5, with 10 bases that match TRBD1. This CDR3 contains 15 residues. Germline V gene lookup returns CDR1 LGHNA and CDR2 YNFKEQ.

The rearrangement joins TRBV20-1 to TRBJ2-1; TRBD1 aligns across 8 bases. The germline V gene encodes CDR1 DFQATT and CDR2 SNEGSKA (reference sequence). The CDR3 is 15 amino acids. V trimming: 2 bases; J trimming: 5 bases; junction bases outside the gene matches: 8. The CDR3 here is CSARLWGQVDNEQFF. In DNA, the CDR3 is TGCAGTGCTAGATTATGGGGACAGGTAGACAATGAGCAGTTCTTC.

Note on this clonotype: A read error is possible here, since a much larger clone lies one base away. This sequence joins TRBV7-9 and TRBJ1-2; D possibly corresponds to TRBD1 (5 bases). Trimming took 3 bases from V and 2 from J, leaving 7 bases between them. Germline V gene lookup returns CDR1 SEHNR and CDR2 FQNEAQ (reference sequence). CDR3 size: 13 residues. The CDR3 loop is CASSFGANYGYTF. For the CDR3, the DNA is TGTGCCAGCAGCTTTGGGGCGAACTATGGCTACACCTTC. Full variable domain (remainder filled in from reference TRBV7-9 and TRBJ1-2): DTGVSQNPRHKITKRGQNVTFRCDPISEHNRLYWYRQTLGQGPEFLTYFQNEAQLEKSRLLSDRFSAERPKGSFSTLEIQRTEQGDSAMYLCASSFGANYGYTFGSGTRLTVV.